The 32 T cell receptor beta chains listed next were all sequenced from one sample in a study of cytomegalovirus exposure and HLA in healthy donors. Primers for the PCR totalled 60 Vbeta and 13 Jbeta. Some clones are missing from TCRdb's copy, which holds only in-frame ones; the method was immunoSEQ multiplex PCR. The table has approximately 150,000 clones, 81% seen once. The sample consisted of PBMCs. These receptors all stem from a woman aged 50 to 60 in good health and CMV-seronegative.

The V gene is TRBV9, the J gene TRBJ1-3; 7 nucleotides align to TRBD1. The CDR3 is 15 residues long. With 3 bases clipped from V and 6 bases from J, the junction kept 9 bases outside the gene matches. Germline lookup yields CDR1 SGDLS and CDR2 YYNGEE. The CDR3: CASSGRTGLSNTIYF. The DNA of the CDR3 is TGTGCCAGCAGCGGGAGGACAGGACTTTCAAACACCATATATTTT.

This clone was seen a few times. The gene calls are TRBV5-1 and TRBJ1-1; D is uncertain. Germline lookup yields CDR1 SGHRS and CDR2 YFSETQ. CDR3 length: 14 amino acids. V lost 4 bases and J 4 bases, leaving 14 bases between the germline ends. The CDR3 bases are TGCGCCAGCAGCCTAGACGGGTGGTCCACTGAAGCTTTCTTT. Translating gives CASSLDGWSTEAFF.

The CDR3 nucleotides read TGTGCCAGCAGTGGCAGGGACGAGCAGTACTTC. This translates into CASSGRDEQYF. The chain combines TRBV28 with TRBJ2-7, with D possibly being TRBD1 (5 bases). The CDR3 loop spans 11 amino acids. The germline V gene encodes CDR1 MDHEN and CDR2 SYDVKM. V lost 5 bases and J 5 bases, leaving 7 bases between the germline ends.

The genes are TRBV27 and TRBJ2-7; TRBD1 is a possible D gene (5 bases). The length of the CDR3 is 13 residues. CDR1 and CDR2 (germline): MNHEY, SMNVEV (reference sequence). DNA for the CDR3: TGTGTTCGCCGGCCGCAGGGTCACTACGAGCAGTACTTC. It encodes CVRRPQGHYEQYF.

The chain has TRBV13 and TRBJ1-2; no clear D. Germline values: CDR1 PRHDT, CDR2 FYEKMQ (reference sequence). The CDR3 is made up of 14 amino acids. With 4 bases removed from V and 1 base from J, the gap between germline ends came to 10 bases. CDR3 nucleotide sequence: TGTGCCAGCAGCTCCCAGGAAATTAACTATGGCTACACCTTC. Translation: CASSSQEINYGYTF.

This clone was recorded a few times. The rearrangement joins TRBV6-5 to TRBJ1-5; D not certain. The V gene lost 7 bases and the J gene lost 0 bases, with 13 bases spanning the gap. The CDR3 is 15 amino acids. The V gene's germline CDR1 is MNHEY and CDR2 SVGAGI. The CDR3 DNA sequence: TGTGCCAGCACTCCGGGGATTCATAGCAATCAGCCCCAGCATTTT. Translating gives CASTPGIHSNQPQHF.

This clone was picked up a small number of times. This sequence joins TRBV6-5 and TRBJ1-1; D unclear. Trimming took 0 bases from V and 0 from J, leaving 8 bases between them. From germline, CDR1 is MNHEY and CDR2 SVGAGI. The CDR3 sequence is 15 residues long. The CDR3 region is CASSYSRVMNTEAFF. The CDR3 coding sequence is TGTGCCAGCAGTTACTCGCGGGTCATGAACACTGAAGCTTTCTTT.

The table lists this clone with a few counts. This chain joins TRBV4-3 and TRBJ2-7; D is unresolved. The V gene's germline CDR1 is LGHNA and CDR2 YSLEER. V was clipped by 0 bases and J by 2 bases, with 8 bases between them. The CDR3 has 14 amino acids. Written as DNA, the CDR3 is TGCGCCAGCAGCCAAGAACTCAGGACCTACGAGCAGTACTTC. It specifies CASSQELRTYEQYF.

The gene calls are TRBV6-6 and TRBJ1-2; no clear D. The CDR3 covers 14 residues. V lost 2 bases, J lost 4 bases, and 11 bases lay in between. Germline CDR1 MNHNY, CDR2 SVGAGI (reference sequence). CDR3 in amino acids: CASSYLGQRYGYTF. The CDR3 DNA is TGTGCCAGCAGTTACCTTGGTCAGCGCTATGGCTACACCTTC.

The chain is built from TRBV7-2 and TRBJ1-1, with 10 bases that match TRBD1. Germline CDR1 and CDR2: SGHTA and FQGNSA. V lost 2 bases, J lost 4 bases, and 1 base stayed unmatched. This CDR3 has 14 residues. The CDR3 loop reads CASSLRDRGTEAFF. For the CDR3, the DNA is TGTGCCAGCAGCTTAAGGGACAGGGGCACTGAAGCTTTCTTT.

CDR3 in amino acids: CASSSQRQETQYF. DNA of the CDR3: TGTGCCAGCAGCTCCCAGAGGCAAGAGACCCAGTACTTC. V and J are TRBV11-2 and TRBJ2-5; D is uncertain. CDR1 SGHAT and CDR2 FQNNGV come from the germline V gene. V lost 4 bases and J lost 2, with 8 bases in between. This CDR3 spans 13 amino acids.

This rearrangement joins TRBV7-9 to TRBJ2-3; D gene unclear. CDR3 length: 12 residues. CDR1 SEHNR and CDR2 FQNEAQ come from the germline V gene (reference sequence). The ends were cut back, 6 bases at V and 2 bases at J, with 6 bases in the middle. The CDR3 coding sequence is TGTGCCAGCAGTTCCCACACAGATACGCAGTATTTT. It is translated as CASSSHTDTQYF.

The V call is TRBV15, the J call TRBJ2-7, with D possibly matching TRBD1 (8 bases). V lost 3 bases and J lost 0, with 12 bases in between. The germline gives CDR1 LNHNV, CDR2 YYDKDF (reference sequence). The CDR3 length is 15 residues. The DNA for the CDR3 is TGTGCCACCAGCAGGGGAGGGACAGGCTCCTACGAGCAGTACTTC. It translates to CATSRGGTGSYEQYF.

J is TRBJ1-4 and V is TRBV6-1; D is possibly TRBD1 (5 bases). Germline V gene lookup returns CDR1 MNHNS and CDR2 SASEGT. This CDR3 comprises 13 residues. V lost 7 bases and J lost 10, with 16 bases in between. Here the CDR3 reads CASKQQDNGKLFF. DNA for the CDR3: TGTGCCAGCAAACAACAGGACAACGGAAAACTGTTTTTT.

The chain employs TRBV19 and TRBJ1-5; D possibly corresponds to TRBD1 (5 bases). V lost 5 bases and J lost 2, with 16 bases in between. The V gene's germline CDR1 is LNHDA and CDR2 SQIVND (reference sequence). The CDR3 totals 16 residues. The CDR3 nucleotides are TGTGCCAGTAGTGGCACCCTCGGCAGGGGCAATCAGCCCCAGCATTTT. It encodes CASSGTLGRGNQPQHF.

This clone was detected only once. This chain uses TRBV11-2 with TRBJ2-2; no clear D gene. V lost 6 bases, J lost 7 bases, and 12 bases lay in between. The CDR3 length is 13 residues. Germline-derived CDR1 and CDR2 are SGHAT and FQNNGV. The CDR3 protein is CASSSLMSGELFF. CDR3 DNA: TGTGCCAGCAGTTCTTTAATGAGCGGGGAGCTGTTTTTT. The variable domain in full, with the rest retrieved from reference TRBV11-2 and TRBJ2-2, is EAGVAQSPRYKIIEKRQSVAFWCNPISGHATLYWYQQILGQGPKLLIQFQNNGVVDDSQLPKDRFSAERLKGVDSTLKIQPAKLEDSAVYLCASSSLMSGELFFGEGSRLTVL.

The CDR3, as DNA: TGTGCCAGCGCCAGAGGGGCCCAGGGGATCAATCAGCCCCAGCATTTT. Amino acids: CASARGAQGINQPQHF. The V gene is TRBV2, the J gene TRBJ1-5; D is possibly TRBD1 (6 bases). Germline CDR1 SNHLY, CDR2 FYNNEI. Trimming pared 8 bases from V and 3 bases from J, leaving 20 bases between. The CDR3 has 16 residues.

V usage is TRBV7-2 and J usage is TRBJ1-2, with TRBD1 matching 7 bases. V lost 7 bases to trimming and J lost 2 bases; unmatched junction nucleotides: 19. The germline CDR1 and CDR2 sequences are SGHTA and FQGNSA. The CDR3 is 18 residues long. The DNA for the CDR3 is TGTGCCAGCAACCTACCAGGGGGTAGTAGGGAGGTAAACTATGGCTACACCTTC. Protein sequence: CASNLPGGSREVNYGYTF.

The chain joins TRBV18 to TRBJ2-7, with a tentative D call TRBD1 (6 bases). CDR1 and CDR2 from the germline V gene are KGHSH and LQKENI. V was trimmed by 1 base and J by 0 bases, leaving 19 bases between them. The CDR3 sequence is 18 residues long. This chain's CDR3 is CASSPQGRDRRHSYEQYF. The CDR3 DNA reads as TGTGCCAGCTCACCACAGGGTCGCGACAGGCGACACTCCTACGAGCAGTACTTC.

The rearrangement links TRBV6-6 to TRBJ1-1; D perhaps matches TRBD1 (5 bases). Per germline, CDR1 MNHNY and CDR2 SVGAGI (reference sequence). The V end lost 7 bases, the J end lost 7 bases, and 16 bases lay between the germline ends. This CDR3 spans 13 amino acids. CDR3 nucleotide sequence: TGTGCCAGCATCAACGCGGGGGGGATTGAAGCTTTCTTT. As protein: CASINAGGIEAFF.

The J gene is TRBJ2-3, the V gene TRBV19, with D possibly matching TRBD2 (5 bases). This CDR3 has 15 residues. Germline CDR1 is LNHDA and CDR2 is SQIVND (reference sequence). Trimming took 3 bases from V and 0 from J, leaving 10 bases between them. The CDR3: CASSISRGSTDTQYF. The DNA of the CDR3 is TGTGCCAGTAGTATCAGCCGGGGTAGCACAGATACGCAGTATTTT.

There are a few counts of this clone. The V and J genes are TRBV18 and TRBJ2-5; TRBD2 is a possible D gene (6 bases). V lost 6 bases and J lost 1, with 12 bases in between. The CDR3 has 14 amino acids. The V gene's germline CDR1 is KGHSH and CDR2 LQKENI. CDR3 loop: CASSPEGVQETQYF. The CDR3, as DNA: TGTGCCAGCTCCCCGGAGGGAGTCCAAGAGACCCAGTACTTC.

CDR3 protein: CASGLVTTGGLGGGYTF. The CDR3 DNA reads TGTGCTAGTGGTTTGGTAACGACAGGTGGATTAGGTGGTGGCTACACCTTC. The chain is built from TRBV12-5 and TRBJ1-2; TRBD1 is a possible D gene (6 bases). This CDR3 spans 17 amino acids. The germline V gene has CDR1 LGHNT and CDR2 FRNRAP. Trimming removed 0 bases at V and 7 bases at J, with 21 bases between.

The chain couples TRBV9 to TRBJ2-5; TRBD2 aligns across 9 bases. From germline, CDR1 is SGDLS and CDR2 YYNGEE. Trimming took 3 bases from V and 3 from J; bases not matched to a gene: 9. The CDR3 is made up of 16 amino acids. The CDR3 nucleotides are TGTGCCAGCAGCGCCCTGACTAGCGGAGGGAAAGAGACCCAGTACTTC. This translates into CASSALTSGGKETQYF.

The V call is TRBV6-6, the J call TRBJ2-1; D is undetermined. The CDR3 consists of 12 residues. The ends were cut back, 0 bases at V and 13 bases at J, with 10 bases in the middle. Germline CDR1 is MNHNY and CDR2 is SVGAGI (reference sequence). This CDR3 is CASSYSAAEQFF. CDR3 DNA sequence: TGTGCCAGCAGTTACTCTGCGGCCGAACAGTTCTTC.

CDR3 DNA: TGCGCCAGCAGCCAAGACCGACTAGCGGGAGAAACGTACGAGCAGTACTTC. Protein sequence: CASSQDRLAGETYEQYF. The V and J genes are TRBV4-3 and TRBJ2-7; 12 bases match TRBD2. The CDR3 has 17 amino acids. Unmatched junction bases numbered 7, after V lost 0 bases and J lost 4 bases. Germline V gives CDR1 LGHNA, CDR2 YSLEER.

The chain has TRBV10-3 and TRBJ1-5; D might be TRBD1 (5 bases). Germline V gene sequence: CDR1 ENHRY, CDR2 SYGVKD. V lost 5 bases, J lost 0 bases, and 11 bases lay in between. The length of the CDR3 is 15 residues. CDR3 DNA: TGTGCCATCAGTCCCGGCGGACATAGCAATCAGCCCCAGCATTTT. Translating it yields CAISPGGHSNQPQHF.

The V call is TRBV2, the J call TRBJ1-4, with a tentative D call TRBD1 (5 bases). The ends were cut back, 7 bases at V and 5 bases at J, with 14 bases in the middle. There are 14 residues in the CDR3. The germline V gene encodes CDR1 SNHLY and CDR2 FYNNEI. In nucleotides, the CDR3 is TGTGCCAGCATTAGGGAGGGGTTCAATGAAAAACTGTTTTTT. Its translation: CASIREGFNEKLFF. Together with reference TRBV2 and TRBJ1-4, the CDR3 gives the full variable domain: EPEVTQTPSHQVTQMGQEVILRCVPISNHLYFYWYRQILGQKVEFLVSFYNNEISEKSEIFDDQFSVERPDGSNFTLKIRSTKLEDSAMYFCASIREGFNEKLFFGSGTQLSVL.

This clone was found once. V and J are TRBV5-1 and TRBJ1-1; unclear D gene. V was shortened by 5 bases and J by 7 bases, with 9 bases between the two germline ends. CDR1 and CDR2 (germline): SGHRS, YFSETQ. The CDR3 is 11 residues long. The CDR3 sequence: CASSEGGEAFF. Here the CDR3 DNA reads TGCGCCAGCAGTGAGGGCGGTGAAGCTTTCTTT.

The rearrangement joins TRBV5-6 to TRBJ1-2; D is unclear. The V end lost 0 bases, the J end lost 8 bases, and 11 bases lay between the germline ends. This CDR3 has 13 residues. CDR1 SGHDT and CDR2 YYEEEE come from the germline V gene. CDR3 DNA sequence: TGTGCCAGCAGCTTGGCCGAAGGGAGCGGCTACACCTTC. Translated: CASSLAEGSGYTF.

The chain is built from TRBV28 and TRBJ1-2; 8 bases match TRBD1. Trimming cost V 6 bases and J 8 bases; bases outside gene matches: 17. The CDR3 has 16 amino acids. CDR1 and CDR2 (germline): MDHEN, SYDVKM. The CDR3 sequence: CASRLKALHRGYGYTF. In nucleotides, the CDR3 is TGTGCCAGCAGACTAAAGGCACTCCACAGGGGGTACGGCTACACCTTC.

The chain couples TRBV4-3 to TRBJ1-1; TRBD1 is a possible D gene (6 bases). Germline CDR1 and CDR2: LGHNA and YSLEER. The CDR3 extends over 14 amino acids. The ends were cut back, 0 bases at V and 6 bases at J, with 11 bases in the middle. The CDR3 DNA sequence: TGCGCCAGCAGCCAAGATCAGGGGAGTTCTGAAGCTTTCTTT. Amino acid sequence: CASSQDQGSSEAFF.